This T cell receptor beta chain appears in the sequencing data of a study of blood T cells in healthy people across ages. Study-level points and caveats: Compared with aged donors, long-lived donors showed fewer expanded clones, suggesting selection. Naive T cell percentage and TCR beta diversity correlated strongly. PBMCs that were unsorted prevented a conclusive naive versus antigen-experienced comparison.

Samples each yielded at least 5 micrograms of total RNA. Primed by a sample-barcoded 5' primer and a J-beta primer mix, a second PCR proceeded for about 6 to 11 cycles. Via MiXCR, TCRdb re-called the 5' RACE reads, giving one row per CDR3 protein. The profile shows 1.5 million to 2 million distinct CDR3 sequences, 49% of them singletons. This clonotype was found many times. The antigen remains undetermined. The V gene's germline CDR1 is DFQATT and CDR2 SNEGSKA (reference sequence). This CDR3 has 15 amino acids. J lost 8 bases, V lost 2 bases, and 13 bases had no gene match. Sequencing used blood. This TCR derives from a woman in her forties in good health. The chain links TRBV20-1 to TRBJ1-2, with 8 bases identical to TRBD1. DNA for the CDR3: TGCAGTGCTAGACCCCTTGGACAGGGCAGTAGCGGCTACACCTTC. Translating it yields CSARPLGQGSSGYTF.